The T cell receptor beta chain described here comes from a study of control samples from healthy donors and cancer patients. Germline V gene sequence: CDR1 SGHTS, CDR2 YDEGEE. This CDR3 is 15 amino acids long. The ends lost 1 base at V and 2 bases at J; junction bases unmatched: 2. This table comes from immunoSEQ multiplex PCR, and its TCRdb copy is limited to in-frame clones, with some not included. The sample holds 70,000 to 90,000 clones; roughly 90% are singletons and the top ten take 1.5% to 2%. The clonotype originates from a woman in her fifties or sixties with head and neck cancer. Sequencing was performed on PBMCs. V is TRBV5-8 and J is TRBJ2-7; TRBD1 agrees at 11 bases. This chain's CDR3 is CASSLLGQGAYEQYF. CDR3 coding DNA: TGTGCCAGCAGCTTGCTGGGACAGGGGGCCTACGAGCAGTACTTC.